This paragraph covers one TCR beta chain sequence. The antigen is undetermined. This record belongs to a study of T cell responses to AZD1222 COVID-19 vaccine. Germline loops: CDR1 MNHNS, CDR2 SASEGT. There are 16 residues in the CDR3. V lost 4 bases and J 3 bases, leaving 19 bases between the germline ends. Study-wide points: Unmutated regions of variants are reportedly targeted by nearly half of spike-specific TCRs.

The data were produced by immunoSEQ multiplex PCR, yet TCRdb's version contains in-frame clones alone and is incomplete. The repertoire holds 140,000 to 150,000 clones, with approximately 90% as singletons. The TCR was taken from an adult in good health. The specimen comprised peripheral blood, sampled on day 0 of AZD1222 vaccination. This chain uses TRBV6-1 with TRBJ2-7; possibly TRBD1 for D (6 bases). In DNA, the CDR3 is TGTGCCAGCAGTGCCCACTCCAGGGGAACATACTACGAGCAGTACTTC. It encodes CASSAHSRGTYYEQYF.